This T cell receptor (beta chain) was recovered during a study of PD-1 blockade in classical Hodgkin lymphoma. Study-wide findings and caveats: A reduction in baseline TCR diversity was reportedly seen in newly diagnosed patients relative to healthy donors.

Sequenced by immunoSEQ multiplex PCR; TCRdb stores in-frame clones only, minus some. Among 30,000 to 40,000 clones listed, more than 65% were seen once. With no exception, relapse followed autologous stem cell transplantation in all patients, and brentuximab vedotin exposure varied. This CDR3 is 17 amino acids long. The J segment lost 5 bases and the V segment lost 5 bases, leaving 9 bases of the junction unmatched. CDR1 and CDR2 (germline): LNHNV, YYDKDF (reference sequence). A note on this clone: The antigen remains undetermined.

The source is a human donor with classical Hodgkin lymphoma. The sequenced sample was peripheral blood mononuclear cells (PBMCs), obtained before the second cycle of nivolumab. J is TRBJ2-1 and V is TRBV15; 13 bases agree with TRBD2. The DNA for the CDR3 is TGTGCCACCAGCGGGGGCTTCGGACTAGCGGGGGACAATGAGCAGTTCTTC. It specifies CATSGGFGLAGDNEQFF.